This T cell receptor beta chain derives from a study of T-cell reconstitution after alpha-beta-depleted transplantation in children listed by TCRdb under 2016. The study in broad terms: T-cell immune reconstitution after TCRalphabeta/CD19-depleted allogeneic hematopoietic cell transplantation in children was quantitatively tracked in the study by means of TCR repertoire profiling. The investigation overall reported the following: In some patients, the high TCRbeta diversity seen at day 60 was put down to recipient T cells and intrathymic progenitors that had survived conditioning. Over subsequent months, a decline in hyperexpanded clone frequencies was noted, and after one year, T-cell counts and TCRbeta diversity were mostly ascribed to newly produced T cells. The apparently early recovery of alphabetaT-cell counts about two months after transplant reportedly depended on only several hundred rapidly expanded clones that came from non-depleted graft cells.

This clonotype was seen repeatedly, ten times or more. Its antigen is still unknown. No much larger clonotype is one base removed from it; base qualities were not supplied. Sample treatment or condition, as interpreted from the label and publication: allogeneic hematopoietic cell transplantation with graft depleted of TCRalphabeta T cells and CD19 B cells. Transplant recipients were children who received TCRalphabeta/CD19-depleted allogeneic hematopoietic cell grafts. Library preparation employed PCR. TCRdb shows the sequencer as Illumina HiSeq 2500. TCR libraries were prepared with molecular barcoding, using unique molecular identifiers to normalize TCRbeta repertoire quantification. TCRdb handled the public reads itself, with Q25 trimming in fastp and clone calling in MiXCR, and kept productive beta chains. One record per CDR3 amino acid sequence lists the most common genes and DNA. This sample is represented by around 580,000 distinct CDR3 sequences; under 30% of them were singletons. The top ten hold roughly 15% of the sample.

According to the germline V gene, CDR1 reads SQVTM and CDR2 reads ANQGSEA. V and J lose 4 bases and 1 base, and a span of 11 bases separates them. The CDR3 numbers 13 residues from cysteine through phenylalanine. CDR3 DNA only is kept here, 39 bases in frame from base 1. The rearrangement joined TRBV29-1 to TRBJ2-7, and possibly TRBD2, on 7 matching bases. The material sequenced was PBMCs, mostly from graft donor cells, taken 360 days after TCRalphabeta/CD19-depleted stem cell transplant. The receptor comes from a boy under two years old who had a stem cell transplant for acute myeloid leukemia, so the T cells may come from the graft donor. The sequenced DNA: TGCAGCGTTGCGGGGGGCGAGTCCTACGAGCAGTACTTC. It translates as CSVAGGESYEQYF.